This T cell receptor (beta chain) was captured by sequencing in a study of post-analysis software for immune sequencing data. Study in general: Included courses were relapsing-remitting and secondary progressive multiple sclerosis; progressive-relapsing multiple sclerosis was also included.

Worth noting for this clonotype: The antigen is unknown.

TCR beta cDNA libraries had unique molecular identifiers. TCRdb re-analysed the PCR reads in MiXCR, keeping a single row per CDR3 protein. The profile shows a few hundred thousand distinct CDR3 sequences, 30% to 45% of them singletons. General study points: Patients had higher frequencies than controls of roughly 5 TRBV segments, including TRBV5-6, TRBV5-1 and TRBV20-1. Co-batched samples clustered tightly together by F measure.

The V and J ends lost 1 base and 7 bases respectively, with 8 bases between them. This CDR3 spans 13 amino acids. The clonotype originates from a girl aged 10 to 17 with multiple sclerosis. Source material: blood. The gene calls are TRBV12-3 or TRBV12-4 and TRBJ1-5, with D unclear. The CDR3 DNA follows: TGTGCCAGCAGTTTAGGGGGAAGGCAGCCCCAGCATTTT. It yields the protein CASSLGGRQPQHF.